The 32 T cell receptor beta chains given below trace back to one sample, sequenced in a study of blood T cells in healthy people across ages. A sample-barcoded 5' primer and a J-beta primer mix were used in a second PCR of about 7 to 12 cycles. TCRdb re-called the 5' RACE reads through MiXCR, storing one row per CDR3 protein. Found here are approximately 1,000,000 distinct CDR3 sequences, over 35% of them singletons; the top ten hold under 20%. The sample consisted of blood. Source of these receptors: a woman aged 60-70 years in good health.

The chain is built from TRBV20-1 and TRBJ2-5; TRBD2 matches 9 bases. CDR1 is DFQATT, CDR2 SNEGSKA, per germline (reference sequence). V trimming: 4 bases; J trimming: 4 bases; junction bases outside the gene matches: 13. This CDR3 spans 16 amino acids. CDR3 nucleotide sequence: TGCAGTGCTAAAGATATTGCTAGCGGGAATTTAGAGACCCAGTACTTC. Translation: CSAKDIASGNLETQYF.

CDR3 residues: CSARDRGQLDTQYF. As DNA, the CDR3 is TGCAGTGCCCGGGACAGGGGCCAATTAGATACGCAGTATTTT. The chain couples TRBV20-1 to TRBJ2-3, with 10 bases lining up with TRBD1. Looked up from germline, CDR1 is DFQATT and CDR2 is SNEGSKA (reference sequence). V lost 6 bases, J lost 5 bases, and 8 bases stayed unmatched. This CDR3 spans 14 amino acids.

Worth noting for this clonotype: The junction and the germline gene differ at one end; a read error may be behind it. The CDR3 DNA follows: TGTGCCACCAGTACAGATACGCAGTATTTT. Protein: CATSTDTQYF. The chain uses TRBV25-1 and TRBJ2-3, with unresolved D. This CDR3 contains 10 residues. The germline V gene encodes CDR1 MGHDK and CDR2 SYGVNS.

The gene calls are TRBV20-1 and TRBJ2-1; D gene unclear. CDR1 and CDR2 (germline): DFQATT, SNEGSKA (reference sequence). CDR3 length equals 14 residues. V lost 5 bases and J 3 bases, leaving 14 bases between the germline ends. The CDR3 sequence is CSAASNPLYNEQFF. CDR3 nucleotides: TGCAGTGCTGCCTCGAACCCCCTCTACAATGAGCAGTTCTTC.

The gene calls are TRBV20-1 and TRBJ2-1; 13 positions match TRBD2. Gene TRBJ2-7 matches the end of the DNA better, so the J call may be wrong. This CDR3 comprises 18 residues. CDR1 is DFQATT, CDR2 SNEGSKA, per germline (reference sequence). CDR3 DNA sequence: TGCAGTGCTAGGCGGACTAGCGGGAGTTTGCGGTCCTACAATGAGCAGTACTTC. Amino acid sequence: CSARRTSGSLRSYNEQYF.

This clonotype occurred a few times. This chain links TRBV12-3 or TRBV12-4 with TRBJ2-7; D ambiguous. The germline V and J ends were trimmed by 4 bases and 0 bases, with 7 bases remaining between them. This CDR3 contains 13 residues. This CDR3 reads CASSWANSYEQYF. CDR3 nucleotide sequence: TGTGCCAGCAGTTGGGCCAACTCCTACGAGCAGTACTTC.

The CDR3 loop is CASSWEGSGANVLTF. As DNA, the CDR3 is TGCGCCAGCAGCTGGGAGGGCTCTGGGGCCAACGTCCTGACTTTC. V and J are TRBV5-1 and TRBJ2-6, with 7 bases fitting TRBD2. V trimming: 3 bases; J trimming: 0 bases; junction bases outside the gene matches: 0. The CDR3 is 15 amino acids. Germline lookup yields CDR1 SGHRS and CDR2 YFSETQ.

This clonotype came up a few times. As DNA, the CDR3 is TGTGCCAGCAGCAGGGACCTCGATGAGCAGTTCTTC. Protein: CASSRDLDEQFF. The gene calls are TRBV7-9 and TRBJ2-1, with D possibly being TRBD1 or TRBD2 (5 bases each). This CDR3 contains 12 residues. Germline CDR1 and CDR2: SEHNR and FQNEAQ (reference sequence). Trimming left V 5 bases short and J 8 bases short, with 10 bases between.

This clonotype has just a few counts. This chain uses TRBV10-3 with TRBJ2-5; no clear D gene. The CDR3 has 14 amino acids. The V and J ends lost 4 bases and 2 bases respectively, with 11 bases between them. In germline, CDR1 is ENHRY, CDR2 SYGVKD. DNA for the CDR3: TGTGCCATCAGTGGTGGGATTCCGCAAGAGACCCAGTACTTC. This codes for CAISGGIPQETQYF.

This clonotype has only a few counts. The rearrangement uses TRBV7-8 and TRBJ1-1; no clear D gene. Germline V gives CDR1 SGHVS, CDR2 FQNEAQ. Trimming shortened V by 6 bases and J by 7 bases, and 12 bases separated the two germline ends. This CDR3 has 12 amino acids. The CDR3 sequence: CASSFRDIEAFF. In DNA, the CDR3 is TGTGCCAGCAGTTTCCGCGACATTGAAGCTTTCTTT.

The V call is TRBV20-1, the J call TRBJ2-3; D perhaps matches TRBD2 (6 bases). The CDR3 has 11 amino acids. Per the germline V gene, CDR1 is DFQATT and CDR2 is SNEGSKA (reference sequence). In nucleotides, the CDR3 is TGCAGGGCGGGAAGCACAGATACGCAGTATTTT. This sequence encodes CRAGSTDTQYF.

The rearrangement links TRBV7-9 to TRBJ2-1; no reliable D call. Trimming took off 8 bases at V and 5 bases at J, with 13 bases between the two ends. Germline V CDR1 and CDR2: SEHNR, FQNEAQ (reference sequence). CDR3 size: 13 residues. CDR3 loop: CASLHGEHNEQFF. The CDR3 nucleotides are TGTGCCAGCCTGCATGGCGAACACAATGAGCAGTTCTTC.

This chain links TRBV5-8 with TRBJ2-7, with D possibly being TRBD1 (5 bases). The germline gives CDR1 SGHTS, CDR2 YDEGEE. The V end lost 0 bases, the J end lost 0 bases, and 16 bases lay between the germline ends. CDR3 length: 17 residues. The CDR3 DNA reads as TGTGCCAGCAGCTTGGTTTTGAGACAGCACGACTCCTACGAGCAGTACTTC. Translating it yields CASSLVLRQHDSYEQYF.

This clonotype has more than one count but fewer than ten. This chain's CDR3 is CASSLGSIAKNIQYF. Here the CDR3 DNA reads TGTGCCAGCAGCTTGGGTTCAATAGCCAAAAACATTCAGTACTTC. The chain carries TRBV7-9 and TRBJ2-4; D uncertain. The CDR3 covers 15 residues. Germline lookup yields CDR1 SEHNR and CDR2 FQNEAQ (reference sequence). Trimming pared 3 bases from V and 0 bases from J, leaving 9 bases between.

In this sample, this clonotype turned up many times. J is TRBJ2-5 and V is TRBV10-3; D call uncertain. The germline V gene encodes CDR1 ENHRY and CDR2 SYGVKD. The CDR3 has 11 amino acids. Trimming left V 0 bases short and J 5 bases short, with 1 base between. CDR3 nucleotide sequence: TGTGCCATCAGTGAGTCGGAGACCCAGTACTTC. It codes for CAISESETQYF.

Of note for this clonotype: The junction and the germline gene differ at one end; a read error may be behind it. CDR3 bases: TGCAGGGCTAGAGATTGGCCCCAGCATTTT. It codes for CRARDWPQHF. This sequence joins TRBV20-1 and TRBJ1-5; D remains unclear. CDR1 is DFQATT, CDR2 SNEGSKA, per germline (reference sequence). CDR3 size: 10 residues.

This clonotype was counted only a few times. The chain couples TRBV9 to TRBJ2-7, with D possibly TRBD2 on 5 matching bases. CDR1 is SGDLS and CDR2 is YYNGEE in the germline V gene. The CDR3 contains 15 residues. The V end lost 3 bases, the J end lost 1 base, and 14 bases lay between the germline ends. CDR3 sequence reads: CASSARPSISYEQYF. CDR3 sequence (DNA): TGTGCCAGCAGCGCCCGACCTAGCATATCCTACGAGCAGTACTTC.

V is TRBV11-2 and J is TRBJ2-1, with D perhaps matching TRBD1 (5 bases). Between the trimmed V and J ends, which lost 4 bases and 7 bases, there was a span of 20 bases. CDR3 length: 16 amino acids. Germline CDR1 SGHAT, CDR2 FQNNGV. The CDR3 sequence: CASSSPGSPDSNEQFF. CDR3 DNA sequence: TGTGCCAGCAGCTCCCCGGGCAGCCCAGACAGTAATGAGCAGTTCTTC.

The genes are TRBV20-1 and TRBJ2-3, with D unclear. The CDR3 has 13 residues. From germline, CDR1 is DFQATT and CDR2 SNEGSKA (reference sequence). Deletions cut 0 bases from V and 6 bases from J, with 10 bases between. The DNA of the CDR3 is TGCAGTGCTAGAGATCTCGTGGGGGATACGCAGTATTTT. Its protein product is CSARDLVGDTQYF.

This clonotype showed up just a few times. This chain joins TRBV2 and TRBJ2-4, with D hard to call. With 3 bases removed from V and 6 bases from J, the gap between germline ends came to 12 bases. Germline-derived CDR1 and CDR2 are SNHLY and FYNNEI. The CDR3 is 14 residues long. The CDR3, as DNA: TGTGCCAGCAGTGAGGGTATGATCGGAAACATTCAGTACTTC. As protein: CASSEGMIGNIQYF.

The chain employs TRBV6-2 or TRBV6-3 and TRBJ2-1, with TRBD2 as a possible D gene (6 bases). Trimming cost V 0 bases and J 2 bases, with 11 bases left between them. Germline CDR1 and CDR2: MNHEY and SVGEGT. This CDR3 is 16 amino acids long. The CDR3 nucleotides are TGTGCCAGCAGTTACTCCCCGGGCGGGGCCTACAATGAGCAGTTCTTC. This encodes CASSYSPGGAYNEQFF.

V gene TRBV5-1 combines with J gene TRBJ2-7; D ambiguous. The CDR3 has 15 amino acids. Germline CDR1 reads SGHRS; CDR2 reads YFSETQ. The V end was cut by 5 bases, the J end by 0 bases, with 15 bases between. CDR3 coding DNA: TGCGCCAGCAGAGAAAGGAGCTCTAGCTCCTACGAGCAGTACTTC. It yields the protein CASRERSSSSYEQYF.

This clonotype was seen once. V usage is TRBV9 and J usage is TRBJ1-2; no reliable D call. The CDR3 is 15 residues long. Per germline, CDR1 SGDLS and CDR2 YYNGEE. V gave up 4 bases and J gave up 5 bases, with 18 bases separating them. CDR3 residues: CASSKSMEEKYGYTF. DNA for the CDR3: TGTGCCAGCAGCAAAAGTATGGAGGAAAAGTATGGCTACACCTTC.

This clonotype was detected only a few times. The chain is built from TRBV12-3 or TRBV12-4 and TRBJ1-5, with 8 bases fitting TRBD1. The CDR3 consists of 15 residues. V lost 5 bases and J lost 5; bases outside the gene matches: 8. This chain's CDR3 is CASSPRDRSDQPQHF. The CDR3 DNA sequence: TGTGCCAGCAGTCCCCGGGACAGGTCCGATCAGCCCCAGCATTTT.

This clonotype was observed a few times. This chain joins TRBV7-8 and TRBJ2-7, with 12 bases lining up with TRBD2. Germline values: CDR1 SGHVS, CDR2 FQNEAQ. The CDR3 is 13 residues long. V lost 1 base, J lost 12 bases, and 4 bases stayed unmatched. The CDR3 is CASSLDPTSGRYF. CDR3 DNA: TGTGCCAGCAGCTTAGATCCGACTAGCGGGAGGTACTTC.

This chain connects TRBV27 to TRBJ2-4; 7 bases align to TRBD2. The J call may be incorrect, as the DNA end agrees better with TRBJ2-7. Germline CDR1 is MNHEY and CDR2 is SMNVEV (reference sequence). This CDR3 contains 15 residues. The CDR3 DNA reads as TGTGCCAGCAGTTTATCTCTAGCGGCCCCCTACGAGCAGTACTTC. It specifies CASSLSLAAPYEQYF.

The sample holds a few counts of this clonotype. The chain recombines TRBV20-1 with TRBJ1-2, with TRBD1 as a possible D gene (5 bases). Trimming removed 0 bases from V and 4 bases from J, with 15 bases in between. CDR1 is DFQATT and CDR2 is SNEGSKA in the germline V gene (reference sequence). CDR3 length equals 15 residues. CDR3 sequence: CSARDLGADRYGYTF. Written as DNA, the CDR3 is TGCAGTGCTAGAGATCTAGGGGCAGATCGCTATGGCTACACCTTC.

V gene TRBV2 combines with J gene TRBJ2-1; unclear D gene. The germline V gene encodes CDR1 SNHLY and CDR2 FYNNEI. CDR3 length: 12 amino acids. V gave up 4 bases and J gave up 9 bases, with 10 bases separating them. This CDR3 reads CASSGTHGEQFF. The CDR3 DNA sequence: TGTGCCAGCAGTGGGACCCATGGTGAGCAGTTCTTC.

The table lists this clonotype with many counts. This sequence joins TRBV6-2 or TRBV6-3 and TRBJ2-1, with D hard to call. V shed 3 bases and J shed 8 bases, with 5 bases lying between them. Germline CDR1 is MNHEY and CDR2 is SVGEGT. The CDR3 contains 11 residues. For the CDR3, the DNA is TGTGCCAGCAGTTATATAGATGAGCAGTTCTTC. It codes for CASSYIDEQFF.

This clonotype was observed a few times. The J gene is TRBJ1-2, the V gene TRBV29-1, with TRBD1 matching 7 bases. The CDR3 runs 11 residues. Germline CDR1 SQVTM, CDR2 ANQGSEA. The V gene end was trimmed by 6 bases and the J gene end by 5 bases; junction bases not matched to a gene: 3. This CDR3 is CSVRDSYGYTF. As DNA, the CDR3 is TGCAGCGTCCGGGACAGTTATGGCTACACCTTC. The full variable domain, with the rest looked up from reference TRBV29-1 and TRBJ1-2, is SAVISQKPSRDICQRGTSLTIQCQVDSQVTMMFWYRQQPGQSLTLIATANQGSEATYESGFVIDKFPISRPNLTFSTLTVSNMSPEDSSIYLCSVRDSYGYTFGSGTRLTVV.

The chain carries TRBV9 and TRBJ2-1; TRBD1 matches 10 bases. CDR1 is SGDLS, CDR2 YYNGEE, per germline. The V gene end was trimmed by 3 bases and the J gene end by 9 bases; junction bases not matched to a gene: 12. The CDR3 totals 16 residues. Here the CDR3 DNA reads TGTGCCAGCAGCGGAGACAGGGGGCTTCCGGGTAGTGAGCAGTTCTTC. Its translation: CASSGDRGLPGSEQFF.

The gene calls are TRBV15 and TRBJ2-3, with 10 bases that match TRBD1. Germline V lookup: CDR1 LNHNV, CDR2 YYDKDF (reference sequence). The CDR3 covers 17 residues. V gave up 0 bases and J gave up 5 bases; unmatched junction bases: 8. CDR3 loop: CATSRESGTGAGDTQYF. DNA of the CDR3: TGTGCCACCAGCAGAGAAAGTGGGACAGGGGCTGGAGATACGCAGTATTTT.